These 17 T cell receptor beta chains were sequenced from one sample in a study of tumor and adjacent non-tumor tissue in lung cancer. A modified ARM-PCR protocol with three rounds of nested PCR amplified TCRbeta. TCRdb fed the multiplex PCR reads into MiXCR, producing one record per CDR3 protein. The sample holds roughly 220,000 distinct CDR3 sequences, about 76% seen once. This sample's RNA came from whole unsorted tissue. Sample: lung tumor tissue. All receptors derive from a man between 60 and 75 years old with non-small cell lung cancer.

With regard to this clonotype: Relative to the germline gene, one junction end is altered; a read error may explain this. V gene TRBV28 combines with J gene TRBJ1-5, with D uncertain. TRBJ2-3 matches the DNA end more closely, so the J call is doubtful. Germline CDR1 MDHEN, CDR2 SYDVKM. The CDR3 extends over 17 amino acids. DNA of the CDR3: TGTGTCAGCACTACTGGACCTCTAGGGTTAAGCAATCAGCCCCAGTATTTT. It yields the protein CVSTTGPLGLSNQPQYF.

This clonotype was seen many times. J is TRBJ1-2 and V is TRBV4-2; no reliable D call. Germline CDR1 reads LGHNA; CDR2 reads YNFKEQ. The V and J ends lost 0 bases and 2 bases respectively, with 4 bases between them. This CDR3 comprises 13 residues. Here the CDR3 DNA reads TGTGCCAGCAGCCAAGATGGGAACTATGGCTACACCTTC. Encoded protein: CASSQDGNYGYTF.

This clonotype is medium-sized within its sample. The gene calls are TRBV4-3 and TRBJ2-1; 10 nucleotides align to TRBD2. V shed 0 bases and J 3 bases; nucleotides not matched to a gene: 17. The CDR3 contains 21 residues. CDR1 LGHNA and CDR2 YSLEER come from the germline V gene. The CDR3 DNA follows: TGCGCCAGCAGCCAAGATTGGGCACGACTAGCGGGTAGGACCTACTACAATGAGCAGTTCTTC. It yields the protein CASSQDWARLAGRTYYNEQFF.

Points on this clonotype: A single base separates this from a much larger clone, so it may be a read error. This rearrangement joins TRBV21-1 to TRBJ2-7; TRBD1 is the table's D call, not checked against the DNA. TRBV21-1 is an annotated pseudogene. The CDR3 runs to 15 residues. The CDR3 sequence: CASSIRRTGNDEQYF. Here the CDR3 DNA reads TGTGCCAGCAGCATACGACGGACAGGGAACGACGAGCAGTACTTC.

About this clonotype itself: Because it lacks the conserved phenylalanine or tryptophan at the end, this CDR3 is likely a read error. The V call is TRBV5-6, the J call TRBJ1-4; 10 bases map to TRBD1. Germline CDR1 and CDR2: SGHDT and YYEEEE. The CDR3 runs to 15 residues. The V and J ends lost 0 bases and 9 bases, in that order; junction bases with no gene match: 5. CDR3 sequence: CASSLGDRGLQKLFH. CDR3 DNA: TGTGCCAGCAGCTTGGGAGACAGGGGGCTCCAAAAACTGTTTCAT.

Comments on this clonotype: At one boundary the junction diverges from the germline segment, which might be a read error. The chain combines TRBV5-4 with TRBJ2-3; TRBD2 matches at 11 bases. The CDR3 sequence is 17 residues long. Germline V gives CDR1 SGHNT, CDR2 YYREEE (reference sequence). The CDR3, as DNA: TGTGCTAGAAGCTTGTCTAGCGGGGGGTTCAGCACAAATACGCAGTATTTT. This translates into CARSLSSGGFSTNTQYF.

On this clonotype: A much larger clone lies one base from this, so it may be a read error. The CDR3 end shows no conserved phenylalanine or tryptophan, and so a read error is likely. This sequence joins TRBV6-5 and TRBJ2-5; weak D call: TRBD2 (6 bases). Per the germline V gene, CDR1 is MNHEY and CDR2 is SVGAGI. V shed 8 bases and J shed 5 bases, with 12 bases lying between them. The CDR3 covers 12 residues. CDR3 nucleotides: TGTGCCAGCCGGGGGTCCCGTGAGACCCAGTACTCC. As protein: CASRGSRETQYS.

This clonotype showed up just a few times. The J gene is TRBJ1-5, the V gene TRBV12-3 or TRBV12-4; 8 bases map to TRBD1. Trimming cost V 6 bases and J 7 bases; bases outside gene matches: 11. The CDR3 loop spans 15 amino acids. In nucleotides, the CDR3 is TGTGCCAGCAGCCCCTCCGGACAGGGTTACCAGCCCCAGCATTTT. It yields the protein CASSPSGQGYQPQHF.

As to this clonotype: This clone may be a read error of a much larger clone one base away. The V call is TRBV20-1, the J call TRBJ1-5; D may be TRBD1 (5 bases). Germline assignment: CDR1 DFQATT and CDR2 SNEGSKA (reference sequence). V gave up 1 base and J gave up 4 bases, with 11 bases separating them. The CDR3 loop spans 14 amino acids. CDR3 protein: CSARGRGWNQPQHF. As DNA, the CDR3 is TGCAGTGCTAGAGGGCGGGGGTGGAATCAGCCCCAGCATTTT.

Of note for this clonotype: One end of the junction varies from germline; a read error may be responsible. This chain joins TRBV6-5 and TRBJ2-7, with TRBD2 identical over 7 bases. The CDR3 extends over 15 amino acids. In germline, CDR1 is MNHEY, CDR2 SVGAGI. CDR3: CASGNGGVIRYEQYF. The DNA for the CDR3 is TGCGCCAGCGGCAATGGGGGGGTCATTCGCTACGAGCAGTACTTC.

The chain carries TRBV5-6 and TRBJ1-5; 8 bases align to TRBD1. Looked up from germline, CDR1 is SGHDT and CDR2 is YYEEEE. V lost 0 bases to trimming and J lost 5 bases; unmatched junction nucleotides: 4. The CDR3 sequence is 15 residues long. The CDR3 region has the DNA TGTGCCAGCAGCTTGGGACAGGGGTACTATCAGCCCCAGCATTTT. It encodes CASSLGQGYYQPQHF.

In regard to this clonotype: At one boundary the junction diverges from the germline segment, which might be a read error. The chain is built from TRBV7-9 and TRBJ1-4, with D possibly matching TRBD1 (6 bases). The CDR3 contains 15 residues. Germline V CDR1 and CDR2: SEHNR, FQNEAQ (reference sequence). CDR3 loop: CASSLVQGLGEKLFF. CDR3 in DNA: TGTGCCAGCAGCTTAGTTCAGGGGTTAGGGGAAAAACTGTTCTTT.

About this clonotype: At one of its ends the junction is not consistent with the germline gene, which may arise from a read error. This chain connects TRBV6-2 or TRBV6-3 to TRBJ2-2, with 7 bases lining up with TRBD2. CDR1 is MNHEY and CDR2 is SVGEGT in the germline V gene. This CDR3 has 13 residues. The CDR3 DNA is TGTACCAGCAGAGCGGGAAATATCGGGGAGCTGTTCTTT. The encoded protein is CTSRAGNIGELFF.

This sequence joins TRBV20-1 and TRBJ2-3; 8 bases match TRBD2. The J segment lost 1 base and the V segment lost 3 bases, leaving 3 bases of the junction unmatched. The CDR3 is 14 residues long. Germline V gene lookup returns CDR1 DFQATT and CDR2 SNEGSKA (reference sequence). CDR3 sequence: CSARGLVGTDTQYF. The CDR3 coding sequence is TGCAGTGCTAGGGGACTAGTGGGCACAGATACGCAGTATTTT.

At least ten counts were recorded for this clonotype. The CDR3: CASRPSDANNEQFF. The CDR3 DNA reads TGTGCCAGCAGACCTTCGGACGCTAACAATGAGCAGTTCTTC. The chain combines TRBV12-3 or TRBV12-4 with TRBJ2-1; D gene unclear. This CDR3 comprises 14 residues. The V end was cut by 6 bases, the J end by 5 bases, with 14 bases between.

Notes on this clonotype: A read error is possible here, since a much larger clone lies one base away. The V call is TRBV20-1, the J call TRBJ2-7, with a weak D call TRBD1 (5 bases). This CDR3 contains 14 residues. CDR1 is DFQATT, CDR2 SNEGSKA, per germline (reference sequence). Trimming left V 5 bases short and J 3 bases short, with 17 bases between. CDR3 DNA sequence: TGCAGTGCTGAAAACAGGACCACCTACTACGAGCAGTACTTC. This sequence encodes CSAENRTTYYEQYF.

Comments on this clonotype: An end of the junction does not agree with germline; a read error may underlie this. The rearrangement joins TRBV11-3 to TRBJ2-1, with D uncertain. Per the germline V gene, CDR1 is SGHNT and CDR2 is YENEEA. The CDR3 runs 14 residues. The CDR3 spells CASSIGRPYNKQFF. CDR3 sequence (DNA): TGTGCCAGCTCGATCGGCCGGCCCTACAATAAGCAGTTCTTC.